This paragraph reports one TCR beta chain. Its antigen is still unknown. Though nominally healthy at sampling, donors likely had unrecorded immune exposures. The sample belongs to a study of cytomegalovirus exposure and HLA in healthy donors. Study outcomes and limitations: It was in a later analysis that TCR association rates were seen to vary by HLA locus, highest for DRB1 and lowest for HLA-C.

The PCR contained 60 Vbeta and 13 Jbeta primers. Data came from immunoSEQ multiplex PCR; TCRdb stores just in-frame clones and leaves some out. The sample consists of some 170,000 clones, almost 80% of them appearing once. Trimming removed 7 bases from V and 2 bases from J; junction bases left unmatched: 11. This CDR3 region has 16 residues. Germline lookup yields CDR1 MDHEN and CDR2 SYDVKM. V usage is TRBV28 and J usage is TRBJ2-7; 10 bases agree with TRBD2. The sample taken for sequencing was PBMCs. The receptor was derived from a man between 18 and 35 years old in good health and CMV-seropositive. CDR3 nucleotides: TGTGCCAGCACCAAGGGCCTAGCGGGAGTTGCCTACGAGCAGTACTTC. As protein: CASTKGLAGVAYEQYF.